This is a list of T cell receptor beta chains from one sample in a study of blood T cells in healthy people across ages. TCRdb reprocessed the 5' RACE reads via MiXCR and lists one record per CDR3 protein. Of about 640,000 distinct CDR3 sequences in the sample, about 30% are singletons; the top ten hold approximately 15%. Material: blood. The receptors come from an elderly woman in good health. Both conserved end residues are part of each CDR3. The order of the fields is J gene, D gene, V gene, clone size, CDR3 DNA, CDR3 protein. D genes are given only for firm matches. Part of the rows lack a size; the others show once, few, many or a class for expanded clones.

>TRBJ1-1|TRBD1|TRBV7-2|.
TGTGCCAGCAGCTACGGAAGTGACAGGGCGATTTCTGAAGCTTTCTTT
CASSYGSDRAISEAFF
>TRBJ1-2|.|TRBV4-2|.
TGTGCCAGCAGCCAAGATTTCGCCAGAGGGGTTGGGCATGGCTGCACCTTC
CASSQDFARGVGHGCTF
>TRBJ1-2|.|TRBV28|few
TGTGCCAGCAGTTTAGGAGTCTTGGGGAAGTCCTATGGCTACACCTTC
CASSLGVLGKSYGYTF
>TRBJ2-7|.|TRBV20-1|many
TGCAGTGCTAGCCCCCCGGGGTCAACCTCCTACGAGCAGTACTTC
CSASPPGSTSYEQYF
>TRBJ2-2|.|TRBV28|.
TGTGCCAGCAGTGGCCCTCTTCCTTGGGCCGGGGAGCTGTTTTTT
CASSGPLPWAGELFF
>TRBJ2-1|.|TRBV7-2|many
TGTGCCAGCAGCTTATACAGGCGGTCCTACAATGAGCAGTTCTTC
CASSLYRRSYNEQFF
>TRBJ1-3|.|TRBV11-2|.
TGTGCCAGCAGCTTAGGGCAGAATCCTGGAAACACCATATATTTT
CASSLGQNPGNTIYF
>TRBJ2-7|.|TRBV5-1|.
TGCGCCAGCAGCTTGGCCGGATGGGGGAGCTCCTACGAGCAGTACTTC
CASSLAGWGSSYEQYF
>TRBJ1-1|.|TRBV6-6|many
TGTGCCAGCAGTTACGCAGATAACACTGAAGCTTTCTTT
CASSYADNTEAFF
>TRBJ2-4|TRBD2|TRBV20-1|many
TGCAGTGCTGCGGCCGGGACTAGAAACATTCAGTACTTC
CSAAAGTRNIQYF
>TRBJ2-1|TRBD2|TRBV25-1|many
TGTGCCAGCAGTATTAGCGGGGGGCGATACAATGAGCAGTTCTTC
CASSISGGRYNEQFF